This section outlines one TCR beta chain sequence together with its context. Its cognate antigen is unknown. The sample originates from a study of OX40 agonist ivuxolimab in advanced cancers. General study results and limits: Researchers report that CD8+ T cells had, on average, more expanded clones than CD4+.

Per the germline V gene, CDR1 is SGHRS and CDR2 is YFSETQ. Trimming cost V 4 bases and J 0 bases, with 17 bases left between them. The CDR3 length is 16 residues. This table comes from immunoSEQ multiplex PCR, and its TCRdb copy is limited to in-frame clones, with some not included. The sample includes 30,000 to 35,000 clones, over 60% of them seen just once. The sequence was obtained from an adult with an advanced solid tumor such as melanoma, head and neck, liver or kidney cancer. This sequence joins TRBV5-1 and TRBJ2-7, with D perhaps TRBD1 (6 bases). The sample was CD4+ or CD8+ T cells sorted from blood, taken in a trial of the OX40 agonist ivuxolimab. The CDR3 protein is CASSASSRGISYEQYV. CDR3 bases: TGCGCCAGCAGCGCGTCTAGCAGGGGCATCTCCTACGAGCAGTACGTC.